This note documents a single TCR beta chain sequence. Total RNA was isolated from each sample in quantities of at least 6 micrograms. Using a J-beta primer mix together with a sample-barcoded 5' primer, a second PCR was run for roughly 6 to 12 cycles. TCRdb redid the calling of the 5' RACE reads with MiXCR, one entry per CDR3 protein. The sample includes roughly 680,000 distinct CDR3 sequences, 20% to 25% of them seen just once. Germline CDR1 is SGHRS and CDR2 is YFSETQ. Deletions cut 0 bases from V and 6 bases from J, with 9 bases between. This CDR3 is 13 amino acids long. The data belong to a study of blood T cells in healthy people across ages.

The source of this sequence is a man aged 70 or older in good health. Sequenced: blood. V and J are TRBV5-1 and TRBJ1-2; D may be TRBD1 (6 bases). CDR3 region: CASSLEDRNGYTF. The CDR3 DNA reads TGCGCCAGCAGCTTGGAAGACAGGAATGGCTACACCTTC.